Sequencing of this T cell receptor (beta chain) was carried out in a study of blood T cell repertoires in COVID-19. Germline V lookup: CDR1 MGHDK, CDR2 SYGVNS. CDR3 length: 14 residues. The V end lost 1 base, the J end lost 2 bases, and 5 bases lay between the germline ends. TCRdb's table, derived via immunoSEQ multiplex PCR, lists solely in-frame clones and lacks some. The sample lists some 200,000 clones; approximately 83% were seen once. Exposed study participants had met a COVID-19 case within 2 weeks before entry. The sequencing sample was made of PBMCs or T cells enriched from blood (not recorded which). This rearrangement joins TRBV25-1 to TRBJ1-4; weak D call: TRBD1 (5 bases). This sequence originates from a woman in her fifties or sixties who had been exposed to COVID-19. CDR3 amino acids: CASSESGTNEKLFF. CDR3 bases: TGTGCCAGCAGTGAATCAGGGACTAATGAAAAACTGTTTTTT. Combining the CDR3 with reference TRBV25-1 and TRBJ1-4 gives the whole variable domain EADIYQTPRYLVIGTGKKITLECSQTMGHDKMYWYQQDPGMELHLIHYSYGVNSTEKGDLSSESTVSRIRTEHFPLTLESARPSHTSQYLCASSESGTNEKLFFGSGTQLSVL.